This entry lists 11 T cell receptor beta chains sequenced from one sample in a study of blood T cell repertoires in COVID-19 (TCRdb year 2020). Preparation of the library involved the immunoSEQ multiplex PCR assay. TCRdb retrieved this table from immuneACCESS and kept in-frame rearrangements only. Not all clones are present; in checked studies, unresolved V genes account for under half, and no reason is known for the remainder. Within this sample are about 350,000 clones, with about 90% of them counted one time only. Around 0.92% of the sample comes from the top ten. Specimen: PBMCs or T cells enriched from blood (not recorded which). Every receptor here comes from a woman under 40 who had been exposed to COVID-19.

The chain carries TRBV7-2 and TRBJ1-1; TRBD1 aligns across 8 bases. With 3 bases clipped from V and 8 bases from J, the junction kept 5 bases outside the gene matches. Germline CDR1 and CDR2: SGHTA and FQGNSA. The CDR3 sequence is 13 residues long. In DNA, the CDR3 is TGTGCCAGCAGCTTCGGACAGGGCACCGAAGCTTTCTTT. Protein sequence: CASSFGQGTEAFF. Full variable domain (outside the CDR3, taken from reference TRBV7-2 and TRBJ1-1): GAGVSQSPSNKVTEKGKDVELRCDPISGHTALYWYRQSLGQGLEFLIYFQGNSAPDKSGLPSDRFSAERTGGSVSTLTIQRTQQEDSAVYLCASSFGQGTEAFFGQGTRLTVV.

The chain uses TRBV7-8 and TRBJ2-7, with 7 bases identical to TRBD1. Trimming at V came to 0 bases and at J to 0 bases, leaving 17 bases not matched to a gene. Germline V gene sequence: CDR1 SGHVS, CDR2 FQNEAQ. The CDR3 covers 20 residues. CDR3: CASSLAGTANAQLSSYEQYF. The CDR3 nucleotides are TGTGCCAGCAGCTTAGCTGGGACAGCTAACGCTCAACTAAGCTCCTACGAGCAGTACTTC.

This clone was seen more than once but under ten times. The rearrangement joins TRBV19 to TRBJ1-6, with 9 bases that match TRBD1. Germline CDR1 reads LNHDA; CDR2 reads SQIVND (reference sequence). This CDR3 has 15 residues. With V trimmed by 7 bases and J by 4 bases, 5 bases remained unmatched. Written as DNA, the CDR3 is TGTGCCAGTAATCAGGGACAGGGTTATAATTCACCCCTCCACTTT. Translated: CASNQGQGYNSPLHF.

The chain has TRBV4-2 and TRBJ1-3; D is uncertain. This CDR3 region has 13 residues. The germline V gene has CDR1 LGHNA and CDR2 YNFKEQ. The V end was cut by 0 bases, the J end by 4 bases, with 4 bases between. CDR3 loop: CASSQDKGNTIYF. DNA of the CDR3: TGTGCCAGCAGCCAAGATAAAGGAAACACCATATATTTT.

CDR3 nucleotides: TGTGCCAGCAGCCCGGACAGAAACACCGGGGAGCTGTTTTTT. This sequence encodes CASSPDRNTGELFF. This sequence joins TRBV28 and TRBJ2-2; a weak D match, TRBD1 (6 bases). Trimming took off 6 bases at V and 2 bases at J, with 10 bases between the two ends. The CDR3 covers 14 residues. Per the germline V gene, CDR1 is MDHEN and CDR2 is SYDVKM.

The chain is built from TRBV28 and TRBJ1-6; D gene unclear. V was shortened by 7 bases and J by 6 bases, with 10 bases between the two germline ends. The CDR3 runs 13 residues. CDR1 MDHEN and CDR2 SYDVKM come from the germline V gene. This chain's CDR3 is CASTSGLNSPLHF. The CDR3 coding sequence is TGTGCCAGCACCAGTGGCCTTAATTCACCCCTCCACTTT.

This rearrangement joins TRBV10-3 to TRBJ1-6; 9 bases fit TRBD1. V lost 2 bases to trimming and J lost 10 bases; unmatched junction nucleotides: 3. The CDR3 runs to 14 residues. Germline V gene data show CDR1 as ENHRY and CDR2 as SYGVKD. In nucleotides, the CDR3 is TGTGCCATCAGTGAGGGACAGGGGAGATCACCCCTCCACTTT. It codes for CAISEGQGRSPLHF.

The V call is TRBV28, the J call TRBJ1-2, with 8 bases fitting TRBD1. This CDR3 has 15 amino acids. The ends lost 6 bases at V and 5 bases at J; junction bases unmatched: 11. CDR1 and CDR2 from the germline V gene are MDHEN and SYDVKM. DNA for the CDR3: TGTGCCAGCAGCCCCCCGGGACAGGATTTGTATGGCTACACCTTC. Amino acid sequence: CASSPPGQDLYGYTF.

The chain links TRBV27 to TRBJ2-6, with TRBD2 as a possible D gene (5 bases). The germline CDR1 and CDR2 sequences are MNHEY and SMNVEV (reference sequence). This CDR3 has 16 amino acids. Trimming took 6 bases from V and 4 from J, leaving 16 bases between them. Here the CDR3 DNA reads TGTGCCAGCAGCCTACGGGGAGCAACCGGGGCCAACGTCCTGACTTTC. Translated, it gives CASSLRGATGANVLTF.

This clone was detected once. The V and J genes are TRBV12-5 and TRBJ2-3; 7 nucleotides line up with TRBD2. The CDR3 length is 17 residues. Losses at the gene ends were 0 bases for V and 0 bases for J; bases not matched to a gene: 6. The germline V gene has CDR1 LGHNT and CDR2 FRNRAP. CDR3 coding DNA: TGTGCTAGTGGTTTGGTACGGTGGGAGGGAAGCACAGATACGCAGTATTTT. Its protein product is CASGLVRWEGSTDTQYF.

CDR3 DNA sequence: TGTGCCAGCAGCTCCCCCCGACTAGCGGGAGGGCTTCGGGTGCAGTACTTC. As protein: CASSSPRLAGGLRVQYF. This chain connects TRBV11-2 to TRBJ2-7; TRBD2 aligns across 14 bases. This CDR3 has 17 residues. Germline V CDR1 and CDR2: SGHAT, FQNNGV. V shed 4 bases and J 9 bases; nucleotides not matched to a gene: 14. Combining the CDR3 with reference TRBV11-2 and TRBJ2-7 gives the whole variable domain EAGVAQSPRYKIIEKRQSVAFWCNPISGHATLYWYQQILGQGPKLLIQFQNNGVVDDSQLPKDRFSAERLKGVDSTLKIQPAKLEDSAVYLCASSSPRLAGGLRVQYFGPGTRLTVT.